This TCR beta chain was captured in a study of response to subunit inactivated influenza vaccine. TCRdb passed the RT-PCR reads through MiXCR, listing each CDR3 protein once. The repertoire holds 450,000 to 600,000 distinct CDR3 sequences, with approximately 15% as singletons. Study-level points and caveats: The authors proposed limited new T cell recruitment per seasonal influenza vaccination.

This CDR3 has 15 residues. V lost 5 bases and J lost 4; bases outside the gene matches: 10. Germline CDR1 SGHAT, CDR2 FQDESV (reference sequence). Note on this clonotype: No antigen is known for it.

This sequence was found in a man aged 50 to 69 who received an inactivated influenza vaccine. The chain uses TRBV11-1 and TRBJ2-7, with 8 bases aligning to TRBD1. The material was CD4+ T cells sorted from PBMCs, obtained 23 months after vaccination. The CDR3 reads CASSKDRDSGYEQYF. For the CDR3, the DNA is TGTGCCAGCAGCAAGGACAGGGATAGTGGATACGAGCAGTACTTC.